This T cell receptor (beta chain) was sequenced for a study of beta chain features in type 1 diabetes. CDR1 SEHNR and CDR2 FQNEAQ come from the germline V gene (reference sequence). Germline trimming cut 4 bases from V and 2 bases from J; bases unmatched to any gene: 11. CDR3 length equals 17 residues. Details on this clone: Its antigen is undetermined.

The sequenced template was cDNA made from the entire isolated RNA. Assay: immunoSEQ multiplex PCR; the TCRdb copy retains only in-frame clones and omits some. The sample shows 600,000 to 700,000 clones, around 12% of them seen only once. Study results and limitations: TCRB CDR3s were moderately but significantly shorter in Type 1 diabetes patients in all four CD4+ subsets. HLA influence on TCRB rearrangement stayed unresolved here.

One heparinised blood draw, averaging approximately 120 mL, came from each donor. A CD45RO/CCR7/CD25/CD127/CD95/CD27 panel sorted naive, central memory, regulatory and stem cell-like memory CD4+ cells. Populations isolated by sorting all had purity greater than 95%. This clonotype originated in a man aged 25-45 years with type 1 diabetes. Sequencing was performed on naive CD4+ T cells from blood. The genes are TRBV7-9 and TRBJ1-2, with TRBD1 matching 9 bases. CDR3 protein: CASSSEPWTGDNYGYTF. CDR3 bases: TGTGCCAGCAGCTCCGAACCGTGGACAGGGGACAACTATGGCTACACCTTC.